The rows below give T cell receptor beta chains drawn from one sample of a study of blood T cell repertoires in COVID-19. The repertoire was sequenced with immunoSEQ multiplex PCR; TCRdb's copy has only in-frame clones and lacks some. The data hold fewer than 150,000 clones, with roughly four fifths observed a single time. The sample was PBMCs or T cells enriched from blood (not recorded which). These receptors all come from a man aged 30 to 39 who had recovered from COVID-19. Both conserved end residues are part of each CDR3. D genes are given only for firm matches. Expanded clones get a size class; other rows say once, few or many, or leave the size out.

D gene | J gene | V gene | clone size | CDR3 DNA | CDR3 protein
TRBD2 | TRBJ2-3 | TRBV5-1 | NA | TGCGCCAGCAGCTTTCTAGCGGGGGGAAACACAGATACGCAGTATTTT | CASSFLAGGNTDTQYF
TRBD1 | TRBJ1-6 | TRBV5-1 | NA | TGCGCCAGCAGCTTGGTGGGACAGACCAGCTCCTATAATTCACCCCTCCACTTT | CASSLVGQTSSYNSPLHF
TRBD1 | TRBJ2-1 | TRBV4-1 | NA | TGCGCCAGCAGCCAAGATCCCCTTACCCGAGGGGGCCTTAATGAGCAGTTCTTC | CASSQDPLTRGGLNEQFF
TRBD1 | TRBJ1-6 | TRBV9 | once | TGTGCCAGCAGCACTTCGACAGGGGACGATTCACCCCTCCACTTT | CASSTSTGDDSPLHF
TRBD2 | TRBJ2-1 | TRBV11-2 | NA | TGTGCCAGCAGCTTAGGGGCTAGCGGGACGACGGAGCAGTTCTTC | CASSLGASGTTEQFF
TRBD2 | TRBJ2-5 | TRBV3-1/TRBV3-2 | NA | TGTGCCAGCAGCCAAGACGTCGGACTAGCGGGAGGGCAAGAGACCCAGTACTTC | CASSQDVGLAGGQETQYF
NA | TRBJ2-1 | TRBV4-1 | NA | TGCGCCAGCAGCCTCGCCGGTCTTGGCTCCTACAATGAGCAGTTCTTC | CASSLAGLGSYNEQFF
NA | TRBJ1-6 | TRBV2 | NA | TGTGCCAGCTCCCCCACGGGTAACTATAATTCACCCCTCCACTTT | CASSPTGNYNSPLHF
TRBD2 | TRBJ2-7 | TRBV6-1 | NA | TGTGCCAGCAGTGTGGGATCTAGCGGGAGTTGGTACGAGCAGTACTTC | CASSVGSSGSWYEQYF
NA | TRBJ1-1 | TRBV19 | NA | TGTGCCACCAAAGCCGGGACTGGGAACACTGAAGCTTTCTTT | CATKAGTGNTEAFF
NA | TRBJ1-1 | TRBV12-5 | few | TGTGCTAGTGGTTTGGGAGGGGGCACTGAAGCTTTCTTT | CASGLGGGTEAFF
TRBD1 | TRBJ2-5 | TRBV19 | NA | TGTGCCAGTAGTAGTTTGACAGGGCCTAAACAGTACTTC | CASSSLTGPKQYF
NA | TRBJ2-3 | TRBV12-5 | once | TGTGCTACCGGGATAGCGCTAAGCACAGATACGCAGTATTTT | CATGIALSTDTQYF
NA | TRBJ1-1 | TRBV7-9 | few | TGTGCCAGCAGCTTAGCGCGTGGAGGGGACACTGAAGCTTTCTTT | CASSLARGGDTEAFF
TRBD2 | TRBJ2-1 | TRBV7-9 | NA | TGTGCCAGCAGCTTACTCTCTAGCGGGAGGAATTCCAATGAGCAGTTCTTC | CASSLLSSGRNSNEQFF
NA | TRBJ1-5 | TRBV6-2/TRBV6-3 | NA | TGTGCCAGCAGTTGGAGGGTTTCTGGCAATCAGCCCCAGCATTTT | CASSWRVSGNQPQHF
NA | TRBJ2-2 | TRBV2 | NA | TGTGCCAGCAGTGAATCAGGGTGGTCGCCCGGGGAGCTGTTTTTT | CASSESGWSPGELFF
TRBD1 | TRBJ2-3 | TRBV18 | NA | TGTGCCAGCTCGATCCGGGACAGGGGCACAGATACGCAGTATTTT | CASSIRDRGTDTQYF
TRBD1 | TRBJ1-3 | TRBV6-5 | NA | TGTGCCAGCAGTTTTAGCAGGGGGTCGAACACCATATATTTT | CASSFSRGSNTIYF
TRBD2 | TRBJ2-1 | TRBV7-9 | NA | TGTGCCAGCAGCTCCTATAGCGGGGGGACTTACAATGAGCAGTTCTTC | CASSSYSGGTYNEQFF
TRBD1 | TRBJ1-2 | TRBV11-2 | NA | TGTGCCAGCAGCTTAGAACAGGGGACGAGCTACACCTTC | CASSLEQGTSYTF
NA | TRBJ2-3 | TRBV24-1 | NA | TGTGCCACCAGTGCCCCTTTTGAGGATACGCAGTATTTT | CATSAPFEDTQYF
NA | TRBJ2-2 | TRBV6-5 | once | TGTGCCAGCAGCTCGGACAGCGGGGAGCTGTTTTTT | CASSSDSGELFF
NA | TRBJ1-2 | TRBV20-1 | NA | TGCAGTGCTAGTGATCCCCACAGGGCTCCAAACTATGGCTACACCTTC | CSASDPHRAPNYGYTF
NA | TRBJ2-2 | TRBV18 | NA | TGTGCCAGCTCACCCCTACAGGGGAACACCGGGGAGCTGTTTTTT | CASSPLQGNTGELFF
TRBD1 | TRBJ2-2 | TRBV2 | NA | TGTGCCAGCACTGCCTCGGCCGGGACAGGGATGGTCGGGGAGCTGTTTTTT | CASTASAGTGMVGELFF
TRBD2 | TRBJ2-1 | TRBV4-2 | NA | TGTGCCAGCAGCCTTGGCGCGGGAGGGCGGGATGAGCAGTTCTTC | CASSLGAGGRDEQFF
TRBD2 | TRBJ2-2 | TRBV15 | NA | TGTGCCACCAGCAGAGGCGGGGGGGCCGGCGGGGAGCTGTTTTTT | CATSRGGGAGGELFF
NA | TRBJ2-1 | TRBV18 | NA | TGTGCCAGCTCACCGGTCACGGGGGCCTACAATGAGCAGTTCTTC | CASSPVTGAYNEQFF
TRBD1 | TRBJ1-1 | TRBV4-2 | NA | TGTGCCAGCAGCCAAACCGACGGACAGGGCACTGAAGCTTTCTTT | CASSQTDGQGTEAFF
NA | TRBJ1-1 | TRBV6-5 | few | TGTGCCAGCAGTTACCGCCGACAGAACACTGAAGCTTTCTTT | CASSYRRQNTEAFF
NA | TRBJ2-5 | TRBV6-5 | NA | TGTGCCAGCAGTTGGGAGGGACAGGCGAAAGAGACCCAGTACTTC | CASSWEGQAKETQYF
NA | TRBJ1-1 | TRBV9 | NA | TGTGCCAGCAGCCCCCTTGGGGGGGCGCTGGGCACTGAAGCTTTCTTT | CASSPLGGALGTEAFF
NA | TRBJ2-5 | TRBV7-9 | NA | TGTGCCAGCAGCCTTCGGGGGGACTGGCAGGGGGAGACCCAGTACTTC | CASSLRGDWQGETQYF
TRBD1 | TRBJ1-5 | TRBV27 | NA | TGTGCCAGCAGTTCAGCCGTGGGACAGGGGAACCTTTTTCCGTTAAGCAATCAGCCCCAGCATTTT | CASSSAVGQGNLFPLSNQPQHF
TRBD1 | TRBJ1-4 | TRBV7-8 | NA | TGTGCCAGCAGCTTCGGACAGGGGGCAACTAATGAAAAACTGTTTTTT | CASSFGQGATNEKLFF
TRBD1 | TRBJ1-2 | TRBV6-5 | NA | TGTGCCAGCAGTTACGCGACAGGGTCATGGGGCTACACCTTC | CASSYATGSWGYTF
NA | TRBJ1-1 | TRBV27 | NA | TGTGCCAGCAGTTTCTTTTTGAACACTGAAGCTTTCTTT | CASSFFLNTEAFF
NA | TRBJ1-1 | TRBV10-2 | NA | TGCGCCAGCAGGGGGGGGAGCACTGAAGCTTTCTTT | CASRGGSTEAFF
TRBD1 | TRBJ2-2 | TRBV5-4 | NA | TGTGCCAGCAGCTTCGGACAGGGGGCGTTCACCGGGGAGCTGTTTTTT | CASSFGQGAFTGELFF
NA | TRBJ1-1 | TRBV5-1 | NA | TGCGCCAGCAGCTTGGCCGCGGTGAACACTGAAGCTTTCTTT | CASSLAAVNTEAFF
TRBD2 | TRBJ2-7 | TRBV7-2 | NA | TGTGCCAGCAGCCCAGGCGGCCTGGCTAGCGGGTTCTCCGAGCAGTACTTC | CASSPGGLASGFSEQYF
TRBD2 | TRBJ2-3 | TRBV11-3 | NA | TGTGCCAGCAGCTTAGGACTAGCGGGGACGCGAGATACGCAGTATTTT | CASSLGLAGTRDTQYF
NA | TRBJ1-5 | TRBV10-3 | few | TGTGCCATCAGTGAGTCAGGTCCGGGAAGAGGGATCAATCAGCCCCAGCATTTT | CAISESGPGRGINQPQHF
TRBD1 | TRBJ1-5 | TRBV19 | NA | TGTGCCAGTAGTACCCGACAGGGACCTCAGGGGCAGCCCCAGCATTTT | CASSTRQGPQGQPQHF
NA | TRBJ1-2 | TRBV6-1 | NA | TGTGCCAGCAGTGAGCGGGGGGGCTATGGCTACACCTTC | CASSERGGYGYTF
TRBD2 | TRBJ2-1 | TRBV4-1 | few | TGCGCCAGCAGCCAAGATGGACTAGCGGGTAGGTATGAGCAGTTCTTC | CASSQDGLAGRYEQFF
NA | TRBJ2-2 | TRBV27 | NA | TGTGCCAGCAGTTTCTTTCCGGAGACCGGGGAGCTGTTTTTT | CASSFFPETGELFF
NA | TRBJ1-6 | TRBV18 | NA | TGTGCCAGCTCACCACGGGGAGGATCACCCCTCCACTTT | CASSPRGGSPLHF
TRBD2 | TRBJ2-2 | TRBV5-5 | NA | TGTGCCAGCAGTCCCGGGACTAGCTTATCGGGGGAGCTGTTTTTT | CASSPGTSLSGELFF
TRBD2 | TRBJ2-7 | TRBV6-5 | NA | TGTGCCAGCAGTTACGAGCGGGAGGGCCACGAGCAGTACTTC | CASSYEREGHEQYF
TRBD1 | TRBJ1-1 | TRBV27 | NA | TGTGCCAGCAGTACGAGTCGACAACAGGGGGCCCACACTGAAGCTTTCTTT | CASSTSRQQGAHTEAFF
TRBD2 | TRBJ2-1 | TRBV13 | NA | TGTGCCAGCAGCTCCCATTCAGCGGGAGGGCCGCAGCAGTTCTTC | CASSSHSAGGPQQFF
NA | TRBJ1-2 | TRBV2 | NA | TGTGCCAGCAGTGATATTTATGGCTACACCTTC | CASSDIYGYTF
NA | TRBJ1-1 | TRBV10-1 | NA | TGCGCCAGCAGTGAGTCGGGCAGGGGAGAGACTGAAGCTTTCTTT | CASSESGRGETEAFF
TRBD1 | TRBJ1-4 | TRBV3-1/TRBV3-2 | NA | TGTGCCAGCAGCCGAGGGACAGGGATACCAAAACTGTTTTTT | CASSRGTGIPKLFF